The clone carrying this T cell receptor beta chain was seen only once. This entry comes from a study of blood T cell repertoires in COVID-19. At the level of the study: The United States, Italy and Spain provided the acute and convalescent COVID-19 samples.

TCRdb's copy holds only in-frame clones and misses some; the assay was immunoSEQ multiplex PCR. This table holds some 140,000 clones, around 76% found once. The CDR3 is 17 residues long. Trimming shortened V by 8 bases and J by 0 bases, and 17 bases separated the two germline ends. Germline V lookup: CDR1 MNHEY, CDR2 SMNVEV (reference sequence). This sequence originates from a man older than 75 with acute or convalescent COVID-19. The sequenced sample was peripheral blood. V gene TRBV27 combines with J gene TRBJ1-6; D is perhaps TRBD1 (5 bases). The CDR3 DNA reads as TGTGCCAGCCAGGGTAGCAGAGTAAGCTCCTATAATTCACCCCTCCACTTT. Residues: CASQGSRVSSYNSPLHF.